This TCR beta chain originates from a study of OX40 agonist ivuxolimab in advanced cancers. Generated by immunoSEQ multiplex PCR, the TCRdb table keeps only in-frame clones and is missing some. The sample has around 50,000 clones; around nine tenths are singletons. The V gene lost 6 bases and the J gene lost 7 bases, with 13 bases spanning the gap. The CDR3 totals 13 residues. Germline V lookup: CDR1 MNHEY, CDR2 SMNVEV (reference sequence). This clonotype was obtained from an adult with an advanced solid tumor such as melanoma, head and neck, liver or kidney cancer. The sample in question was CD4+ or CD8+ T cells sorted from blood, obtained in a trial of the OX40 agonist ivuxolimab. The gene calls are TRBV27 and TRBJ1-3; D is undetermined. CDR3 protein: CASRSGAGNTIYF. The CDR3, as DNA: TGTGCCAGCAGGTCGGGCGCGGGGAACACCATATATTTT.